Following are 25 T cell receptor beta chains from one sample sequenced in a study of blood T cell repertoires in COVID-19. Produced via immunoSEQ multiplex PCR; TCRdb's table is partial and in-frame only. The sample comprises about 200,000 clones, about 76% of which are singletons, and 8% to 9.5% rests with the top ten. The sequenced sample was PBMCs or T cells enriched from blood (not recorded which). The receptors here all came from a woman in her 50s with acute COVID-19.

This clone is judged large. The genes are TRBV7-9 and TRBJ1-2, with 7 bases identical to TRBD1. The germline V gene has CDR1 SEHNR and CDR2 FQNEAQ (reference sequence). With V trimmed by 4 bases and J by 6 bases, 17 bases remained unmatched. CDR3 length equals 17 residues. In DNA, the CDR3 is TGTGCCAGCAGCTCCCAAGAGCAGCTAACTGACAGGGATGGCTACACCTTC. This encodes CASSSQEQLTDRDGYTF. The full variable domain, its missing parts supplied by reference TRBV7-9 and TRBJ1-2, is DTGVSQNPRHKITKRGQNVTFRCDPISEHNRLYWYRQTLGQGPEFLTYFQNEAQLEKSRLLSDRFSAERPKGSFSTLEIQRTEQGDSAMYLCASSSQEQLTDRDGYTFGSGTRLTVV.

The chain recombines TRBV7-9 with TRBJ2-7, with D possibly TRBD1 on 5 matching bases. The CDR3 spans 12 residues. Germline V gene lookup returns CDR1 SEHNR and CDR2 FQNEAQ (reference sequence). V was cut by 2 bases and J by 5 bases, with 7 bases left in between. The CDR3 protein is CASSLRGNEQYF. DNA for the CDR3: TGTGCCAGCAGCTTAAGGGGCAACGAGCAGTACTTC. Full variable domain (outside the CDR3, taken from reference TRBV7-9 and TRBJ2-7): DTGVSQNPRHKITKRGQNVTFRCDPISEHNRLYWYRQTLGQGPEFLTYFQNEAQLEKSRLLSDRFSAERPKGSFSTLEIQRTEQGDSAMYLCASSLRGNEQYFGPGTRLTVT.

The V call is TRBV15, the J call TRBJ1-3, with 8 bases aligning to TRBD1. The CDR3 length is 16 residues. The germline CDR1 and CDR2 sequences are LNHNV and YYDKDF (reference sequence). J was trimmed by 2 bases and V by 8 bases; bases with no gene match: 11. For the CDR3, the DNA is TGTGCCACCGGGCTTCAAGCGACAGGGGCTGGAAACACCATATATTTT. Translated: CATGLQATGAGNTIYF.

This clone has a single count. The chain links TRBV7-6 to TRBJ1-6; TRBD1 aligns across 7 bases. From germline, CDR1 is SGHVS and CDR2 FNYEAQ. Trimming at V came to 2 bases and at J to 9 bases, leaving 10 bases not matched to a gene. The CDR3 extends over 16 amino acids. The CDR3 DNA follows: TGTGCCAGCAGCTTATCAACAACAGGGGTAGGTTCACCCCTCCACTTT. Translating it yields CASSLSTTGVGSPLHF.

This clone was counted ten times or more. The chain has TRBV19 and TRBJ2-3, with D perhaps TRBD1 (5 bases). V gave up 5 bases and J gave up 2 bases, with 14 bases separating them. This CDR3 region has 15 residues. Germline CDR1 and CDR2: LNHDA and SQIVND (reference sequence). The CDR3 DNA reads TGTGCCAGTAGTGTGGACACCAGATCCACAGATACGCAGTATTTT. This sequence encodes CASSVDTRSTDTQYF.

This chain connects TRBV6-2 or TRBV6-3 to TRBJ2-7, with 10 bases aligning to TRBD2. The CDR3 is 20 amino acids. CDR1 MNHEY and CDR2 SVGEGT come from the germline V gene. Unmatched junction bases numbered 26, after V lost 6 bases and J lost 6 bases. CDR3 sequence (DNA): TGTGCCAGCAGCCCGCGGTTGGGTAGCGGGAGGTCACTGACTCGAGCCGAGCAGTACTTC. Translating gives CASSPRLGSGRSLTRAEQYF.

The V and J genes are TRBV19 and TRBJ2-5; TRBD1 agrees at 10 bases. With 7 bases clipped from V and 9 bases from J, the junction kept 11 bases outside the gene matches. Germline V gene sequence: CDR1 LNHDA, CDR2 SQIVND (reference sequence). The CDR3 has 14 amino acids. The CDR3 protein is CASTTTGGGSAQYF. The CDR3 DNA reads as TGTGCCAGTACCACGACAGGGGGCGGTTCGGCCCAGTACTTC.

The chain recombines TRBV6-5 with TRBJ1-1; tentative D call: TRBD1 (5 bases). V gave up 0 bases and J gave up 6 bases, with 14 bases separating them. Germline CDR1 is MNHEY and CDR2 is SVGAGI. The CDR3 covers 15 residues. As DNA, the CDR3 is TGTGCCAGCAGTTACTCCCCAATAACGGGGGCTGAAGCTTTCTTT. Its translation: CASSYSPITGAEAFF.

The chain recombines TRBV10-3 with TRBJ1-1; 8 positions match TRBD1. Germline CDR1 and CDR2: ENHRY and SYGVKD. Trimming removed 6 bases from V and 4 bases from J; junction bases left unmatched: 7. The CDR3 contains 14 residues. CDR3 in amino acids: CAISVATGGTEAFF. The CDR3 DNA sequence: TGTGCCATCAGCGTAGCCACAGGGGGCACTGAAGCTTTCTTT.

The chain is built from TRBV14 and TRBJ1-1; 9 bases are shared with TRBD1. The CDR3 consists of 16 residues. Per germline, CDR1 SGHDN and CDR2 FVKESK. Trimming removed 0 bases from V and 4 bases from J; junction bases left unmatched: 6. The CDR3 sequence is CASSQDGQGFGTEAFF. CDR3 in DNA: TGTGCCAGCAGCCAAGACGGACAGGGGTTCGGCACTGAAGCTTTCTTT.

This chain connects TRBV6-1 to TRBJ1-2, with a weak D call TRBD1 (5 bases). The length of the CDR3 is 14 residues. Germline V CDR1 and CDR2: MNHNS, SASEGT. Trimming cost V 2 bases and J 6 bases, with 13 bases left between them. The CDR3 DNA reads as TGTGCCAGCAGTGAAACGGGGGGGAGGGATGGCTACACCTTC. This encodes CASSETGGRDGYTF.

The chain links TRBV6-4 to TRBJ2-7; 14 bases map to TRBD2. The CDR3 runs to 19 residues. Germline CDR1 MRHNA, CDR2 SNTAGT. V was clipped by 8 bases and J by 0 bases; unmatched bases: 15. CDR3 protein: CASGGLYRLAGGSSYEQYF. The CDR3 DNA follows: TGTGCCAGCGGAGGACTTTATAGACTAGCGGGAGGGAGCTCCTACGAGCAGTACTTC.

This clone was seen only a few times. This rearrangement joins TRBV13 to TRBJ1-1; D ambiguous. V lost 8 bases to trimming and J lost 5 bases, with 9 bases between them. The germline CDR1 and CDR2 sequences are PRHDT and FYEKMQ (reference sequence). The CDR3 has 11 amino acids. CDR3 residues: CASRRETEAFF. The DNA of the CDR3 is TGTGCCAGCCGCCGGGAGACTGAAGCTTTCTTT.

The V call is TRBV7-9, the J call TRBJ1-4; 12 bases are shared with TRBD1. Losses at the gene ends were 2 bases for V and 8 bases for J; bases not matched to a gene: 6. The CDR3 extends over 16 amino acids. CDR1 is SEHNR and CDR2 is FQNEAQ in the germline V gene (reference sequence). The CDR3 here is CASSLKGQGAGEKLFF. CDR3 in DNA: TGTGCCAGCAGCTTAAAGGGACAGGGGGCAGGGGAAAAACTGTTTTTT. Looking up the rest from reference TRBV7-9 and TRBJ1-4 gives the full variable domain: DTGVSQNPRHKITKRGQNVTFRCDPISEHNRLYWYRQTLGQGPEFLTYFQNEAQLEKSRLLSDRFSAERPKGSFSTLEIQRTEQGDSAMYLCASSLKGQGAGEKLFFGSGTQLSVL.

The J gene is TRBJ2-3, the V gene TRBV10-2; no definite D call. This CDR3 has 14 amino acids. Germline V gives CDR1 WSHSY, CDR2 SAAADI. Trimming cost V 6 bases and J 2 bases, with 12 bases left between them. The CDR3 sequence is CASRIDSVTDTQYF. The CDR3 coding sequence is TGCGCCAGCAGGATCGACTCAGTCACAGATACGCAGTATTTT.

The genes are TRBV3-1 (or the pseudogene TRBV3-2) and TRBJ2-7, with D perhaps matching TRBD1 (7 bases). The V end was cut by 3 bases, the J end by 2 bases, with 14 bases between. The CDR3 sequence is 15 residues long. Germline V gives CDR1 LGHDT, CDR2 YNNKEL (reference sequence). CDR3 nucleotides: TGTGCCAGCAGCCATTCACCAGGGGGGACCTACGAGCAGTACTTC. This gives the protein CASSHSPGGTYEQYF.

The rearrangement joins TRBV7-9 to TRBJ2-1; TRBD1 matches 8 bases. The V gene end was trimmed by 6 bases and the J gene end by 12 bases; junction bases not matched to a gene: 4. CDR3 size: 11 residues. Germline lookup yields CDR1 SEHNR and CDR2 FQNEAQ (reference sequence). The CDR3 sequence is CASRSGQGQFF. In DNA, the CDR3 is TGTGCCAGCAGATCTGGACAGGGGCAGTTCTTC.

The V call is TRBV7-6, the J call TRBJ1-2; tentative D call: TRBD1 (5 bases). The CDR3 consists of 15 residues. Germline V gene sequence: CDR1 SGHVS, CDR2 FNYEAQ. Deletions cut 5 bases from V and 8 bases from J, with 21 bases between. This CDR3 is CASSGQQKGRGGYTF. In DNA, the CDR3 is TGTGCCAGCAGCGGACAACAGAAAGGGAGGGGCGGCTACACCTTC. The complete variable domain, with remaining parts taken from reference TRBV7-6 and TRBJ1-2, reads GAGVSQSPRYKVTKRGQDVALRCDPISGHVSLYWYRQALGQGPEFLTYFNYEAQQDKSGLPNDRFSAERPEGSISTLTIQRTEQRDSAMYRCASSGQQKGRGGYTFGSGTRLTVV.

This clone was recorded once. The chain links TRBV5-4 to TRBJ2-2; TRBD2 agrees at 9 bases. This CDR3 spans 18 amino acids. V gave up 0 bases and J gave up 6 bases; unmatched junction bases: 12. Germline V gene sequence: CDR1 SGHNT, CDR2 YYREEE (reference sequence). For the CDR3, the DNA is TGTGCCAGCAGCTTGGGAATGGCGGGAGGGCCGGAGGCCGGGGAGCTGTTTTTT. Translating gives CASSLGMAGGPEAGELFF.

V gene TRBV2 combines with J gene TRBJ2-5; D unresolved. The CDR3 has 13 amino acids. Germline CDR1 is SNHLY and CDR2 is FYNNEI. Trimming removed 6 bases at V and 2 bases at J, with 10 bases between. The chain's CDR3 is CASRTSIQETQYF. In DNA, the CDR3 is TGTGCCAGCAGGACAAGTATTCAAGAGACCCAGTACTTC.

In its sample, this clone was seen a few times. The chain carries TRBV7-2 and TRBJ2-1; TRBD2 is a possible D gene (7 bases). V lost 1 base and J lost 4, with 20 bases in between. The CDR3 covers 18 residues. The germline gives CDR1 SGHTA, CDR2 FQGNSA. This chain's CDR3 is CASSLVPPGASGYNEQFF. As DNA, the CDR3 is TGTGCCAGCAGCTTAGTTCCCCCGGGGGCTAGCGGATACAATGAGCAGTTCTTC.

This chain links TRBV6-5 with TRBJ1-3; TRBD1 might be the D (6 bases). The V end lost 6 bases, the J end lost 0 bases, and 12 bases lay between the germline ends. CDR3 length equals 15 residues. Per the germline V gene, CDR1 is MNHEY and CDR2 is SVGAGI. In DNA form, the CDR3 reads TGTGCCAGCAGGAACAGGGAGAGCTCTGGAAACACCATATATTTT. Protein product: CASRNRESSGNTIYF.

The V and J genes are TRBV4-1 and TRBJ1-1; D ambiguous. The germline V gene encodes CDR1 MGHRA and CDR2 YSYEKL. The CDR3 contains 14 residues. V was shortened by 3 bases and J by 11 bases, with 19 bases between the two germline ends. CDR3 loop: CASSHNTGVPGAFF. In DNA, the CDR3 is TGCGCCAGCAGCCACAATACCGGGGTCCCTGGGGCTTTCTTT.

The gene calls are TRBV5-1 and TRBJ1-2; the D gene is possibly TRBD1 (6 bases). The germline V gene has CDR1 SGHRS and CDR2 YFSETQ. Trimming cost V 5 bases and J 0 bases, with 11 bases left between them. The CDR3 has 14 residues. The CDR3, as DNA: TGCGCCAGCAGGTTAGGGACACCTAACTATGGCTACACCTTC. This codes for CASRLGTPNYGYTF.

This clone was counted a single time. The chain employs TRBV6-2 or TRBV6-3 and TRBJ2-2; a possible D gene is TRBD2 (6 bases). V lost 8 bases, J lost 2 bases, and 15 bases lay in between. This CDR3 comprises 15 residues. The germline V gene has CDR1 MNHEY and CDR2 SVGEGT. The CDR3 is CASRQSGVNTGELFF. The DNA for the CDR3 is TGTGCCAGCCGCCAGTCGGGGGTAAACACCGGGGAGCTGTTTTTT.